This TCR beta chain was profiled in a study of shared clonotypes between healthy human individuals. Genomic DNA belonging to each subset was distributed in equal measure over several immunoSEQ plates. Using immunoSEQ multiplex PCR, the repertoire was profiled, and TCRdb retains in-frame clones only, with some absent. The sample records about a million clones, about 75% being singletons. The study separated CD4+ cells into CD45RA+ naive and CD45RA-negative memory subsets. The sequenced material came from memory CD4+ T cells sorted from blood. Subset: CD45RA-negative fraction. This clonotype originated in a man aged 18 to 30 in good health.

CDR3 DNA: TGTGCCAGCAGTTTTATGTCCGCGGGGGCTCGTGAAAAACTGTTTTTT. It is translated as CASSFMSAGAREKLFF. J is TRBJ1-4 and V is TRBV28; D might be TRBD1 (6 bases). The CDR3 is 16 residues long. Per germline, CDR1 MDHEN and CDR2 SYDVKM. Trimming pared 3 bases from V and 7 bases from J, leaving 18 bases between.